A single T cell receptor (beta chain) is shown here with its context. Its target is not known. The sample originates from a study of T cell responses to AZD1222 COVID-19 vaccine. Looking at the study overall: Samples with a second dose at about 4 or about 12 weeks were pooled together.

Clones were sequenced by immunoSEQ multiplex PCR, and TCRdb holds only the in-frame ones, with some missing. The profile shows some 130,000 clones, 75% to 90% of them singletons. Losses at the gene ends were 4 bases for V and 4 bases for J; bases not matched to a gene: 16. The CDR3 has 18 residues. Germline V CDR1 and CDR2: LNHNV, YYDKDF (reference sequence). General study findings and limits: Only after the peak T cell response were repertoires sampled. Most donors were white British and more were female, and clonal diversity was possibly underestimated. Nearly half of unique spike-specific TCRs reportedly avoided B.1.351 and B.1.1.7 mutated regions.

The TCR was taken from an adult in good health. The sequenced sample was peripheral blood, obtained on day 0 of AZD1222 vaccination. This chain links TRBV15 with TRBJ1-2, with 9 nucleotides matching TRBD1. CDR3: CATSKRVSGTGPSYGYTF. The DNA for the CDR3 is TGTGCCACCAGCAAGAGGGTTTCCGGGACAGGGCCGTCCTATGGCTACACCTTC. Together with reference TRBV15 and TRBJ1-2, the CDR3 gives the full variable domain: DAMVIQNPRYQVTQFGKPVTLSCSQTLNHNVMYWYQQKSSQAPKLLFHYYDKDFNNEADTPDNFQSRRPNTSFCFLDIRSPGLGDTAMYLCATSKRVSGTGPSYGYTFGSGTRLTVV.